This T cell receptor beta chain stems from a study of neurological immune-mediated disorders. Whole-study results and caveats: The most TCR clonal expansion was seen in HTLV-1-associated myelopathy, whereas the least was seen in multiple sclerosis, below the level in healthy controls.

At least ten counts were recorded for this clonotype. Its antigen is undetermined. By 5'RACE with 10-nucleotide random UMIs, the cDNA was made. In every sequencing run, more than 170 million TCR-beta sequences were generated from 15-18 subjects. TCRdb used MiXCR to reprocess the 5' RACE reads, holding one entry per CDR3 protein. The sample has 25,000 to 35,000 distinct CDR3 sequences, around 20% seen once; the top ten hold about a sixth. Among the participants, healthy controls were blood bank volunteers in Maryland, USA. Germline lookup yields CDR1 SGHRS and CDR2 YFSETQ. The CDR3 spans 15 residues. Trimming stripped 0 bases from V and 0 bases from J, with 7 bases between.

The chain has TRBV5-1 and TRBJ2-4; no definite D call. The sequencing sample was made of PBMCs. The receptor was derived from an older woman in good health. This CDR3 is CASSLGSVAKNIQYF. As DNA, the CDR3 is TGCGCCAGCAGCTTGGGGTCCGTAGCCAAAAACATTCAGTACTTC.